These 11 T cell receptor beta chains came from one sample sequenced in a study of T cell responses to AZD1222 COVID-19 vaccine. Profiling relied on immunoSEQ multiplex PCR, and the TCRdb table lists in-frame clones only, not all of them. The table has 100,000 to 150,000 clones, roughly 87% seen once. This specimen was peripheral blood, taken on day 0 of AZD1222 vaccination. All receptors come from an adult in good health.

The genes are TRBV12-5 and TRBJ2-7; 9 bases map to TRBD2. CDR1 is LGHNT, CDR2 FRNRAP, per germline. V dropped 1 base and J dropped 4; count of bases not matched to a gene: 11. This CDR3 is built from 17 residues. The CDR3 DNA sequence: TGTGCTAGTGGTTTGGGGAAGGGGGTAGCGGGGGATTACGAGCAGTACTTC. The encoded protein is CASGLGKGVAGDYEQYF.

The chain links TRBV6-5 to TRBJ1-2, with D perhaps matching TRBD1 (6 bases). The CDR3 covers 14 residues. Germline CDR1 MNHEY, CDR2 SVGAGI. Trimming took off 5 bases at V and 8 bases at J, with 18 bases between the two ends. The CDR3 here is CASSPRGPTGGYTF. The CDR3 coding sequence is TGTGCCAGCAGTCCACGGGGGCCGACGGGGGGCTACACCTTC.

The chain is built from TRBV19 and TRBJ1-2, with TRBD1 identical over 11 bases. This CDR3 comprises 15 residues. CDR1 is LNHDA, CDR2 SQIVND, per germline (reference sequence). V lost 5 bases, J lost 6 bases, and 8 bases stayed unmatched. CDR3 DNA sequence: TGTGCCAGTAGTCCGGACAGGGGGCTGGTTGATGGCTACACCTTC. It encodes CASSPDRGLVDGYTF.

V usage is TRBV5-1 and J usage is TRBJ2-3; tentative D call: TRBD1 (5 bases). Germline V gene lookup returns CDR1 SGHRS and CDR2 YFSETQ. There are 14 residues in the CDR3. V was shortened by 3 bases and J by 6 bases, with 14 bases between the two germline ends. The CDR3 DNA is TGCGCCAGCAGCTCACAACGACAGCTCGATACGCAGTATTTT. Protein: CASSSQRQLDTQYF.

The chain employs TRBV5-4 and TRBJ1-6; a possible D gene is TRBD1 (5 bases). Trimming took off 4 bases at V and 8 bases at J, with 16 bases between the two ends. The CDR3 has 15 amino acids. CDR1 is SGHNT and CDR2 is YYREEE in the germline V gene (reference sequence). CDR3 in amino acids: CASSPTWGSDSPLHF. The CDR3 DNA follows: TGTGCCAGCAGCCCAACATGGGGGTCAGATTCACCCCTCCACTTT.

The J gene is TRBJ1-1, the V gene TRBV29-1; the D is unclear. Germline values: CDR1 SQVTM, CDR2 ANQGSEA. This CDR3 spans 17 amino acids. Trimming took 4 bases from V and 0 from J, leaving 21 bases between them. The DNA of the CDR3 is TGCAGCGTTGTTCCGCTAACAAGACGGACTCTGAACACTGAAGCTTTCTTT. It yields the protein CSVVPLTRRTLNTEAFF.

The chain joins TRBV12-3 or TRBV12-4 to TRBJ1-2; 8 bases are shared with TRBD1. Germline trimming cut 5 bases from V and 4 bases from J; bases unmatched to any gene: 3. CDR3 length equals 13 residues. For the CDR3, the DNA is TGTGCCAGCAGTAATGGACAGGGCTATGGCTACACCTTC. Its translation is CASSNGQGYGYTF.

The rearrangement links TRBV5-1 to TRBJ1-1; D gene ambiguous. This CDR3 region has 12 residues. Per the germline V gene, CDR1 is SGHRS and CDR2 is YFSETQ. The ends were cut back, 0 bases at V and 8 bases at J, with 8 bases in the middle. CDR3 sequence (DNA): TGCGCCAGCAGCTTGGATGCCCGGGAAGCTTTCTTT. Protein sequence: CASSLDAREAFF.

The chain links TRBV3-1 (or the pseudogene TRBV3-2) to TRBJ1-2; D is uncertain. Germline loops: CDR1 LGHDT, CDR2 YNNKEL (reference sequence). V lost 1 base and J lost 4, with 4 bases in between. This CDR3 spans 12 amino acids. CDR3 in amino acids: CASSQASYGYTF. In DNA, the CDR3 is TGTGCCAGCAGCCAAGCCAGCTATGGCTACACCTTC.

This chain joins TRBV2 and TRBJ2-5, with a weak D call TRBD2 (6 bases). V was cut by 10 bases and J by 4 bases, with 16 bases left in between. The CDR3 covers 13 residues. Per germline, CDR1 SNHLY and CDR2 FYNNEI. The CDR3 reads CATSGEARETQYF. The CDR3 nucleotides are TGTGCCACTTCGGGGGAAGCACGAGAGACCCAGTACTTC. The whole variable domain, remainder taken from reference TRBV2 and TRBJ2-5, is EPEVTQTPSHQVTQMGQEVILRCVPISNHLYFYWYRQILGQKVEFLVSFYNNEISEKSEIFDDQFSVERPDGSNFTLKIRSTKLEDSAMYFCATSGEARETQYFGPGTRLLVL.

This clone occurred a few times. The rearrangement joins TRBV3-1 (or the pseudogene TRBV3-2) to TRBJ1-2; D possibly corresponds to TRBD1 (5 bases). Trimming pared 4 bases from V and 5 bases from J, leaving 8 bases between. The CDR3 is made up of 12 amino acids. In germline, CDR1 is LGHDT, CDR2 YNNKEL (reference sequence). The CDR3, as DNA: TGTGCCAGCAGCCTGGGGGAATATGGCTACACCTTC. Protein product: CASSLGEYGYTF.